Listed here are 30 T cell receptor beta chains from one sample, sequenced in a study of T cell repertoires in cytomegalovirus infection. TCRdb reprocessed the reads with MiXCR, giving one entry per CDR3 protein. The data contain about 460,000 distinct CDR3 sequences, over 9% of them singletons. The sequencing input was PBMCs. All receptors come from a human donor in good health (CMV status not recorded). Some clones in this sample may be carry-over from other donors' samples.

This clonotype was observed a few times. This chain connects TRBV29-1 to TRBJ2-1; D is ambiguous. The CDR3 runs to 12 residues. Deletions cut 4 bases from V and 4 bases from J, with 8 bases between. Germline CDR1 reads SQVTM; CDR2 reads ANQGSEA. The CDR3 spells CSVVAVYNEQFF. As DNA, the CDR3 is TGCAGCGTTGTGGCGGTATACAATGAGCAGTTCTTC.

This clonotype has a count of ten or more. V is TRBV7-6 and J is TRBJ2-3, with 7 bases fitting TRBD2. The germline V gene encodes CDR1 SGHVS and CDR2 FNYEAQ. The CDR3 totals 13 residues. J lost 6 bases, V lost 0 bases, and 0 bases had no gene match. CDR3 protein: CASSLAAGDTQYF. The CDR3 bases are TGTGCCAGCAGCTTAGCAGCGGGGGATACGCAGTATTTT.

Of note for this clonotype: This clone may be a read error of a much larger clone one base away. The chain carries TRBV19 and TRBJ1-1; unclear D gene. Germline V gives CDR1 LNHDA, CDR2 SQIVND (reference sequence). The CDR3 runs to 12 residues. V was pared by 5 bases and J by 8 bases, with 12 bases between. The CDR3 DNA sequence: TGTGCCAGTAGTCTAGGTGGGGAGGAAGCTTTCTTT. It specifies CASSLGGEEAFF.

This clonotype has at least ten counts. J is TRBJ2-3 and V is TRBV7-9; D perhaps matches TRBD2 (6 bases). Germline CDR1 is SEHNR and CDR2 is FQNEAQ (reference sequence). CDR3 size: 17 residues. Trimming took off 1 base at V and 2 bases at J, with 16 bases between the two ends. The CDR3 sequence: CASSLGRLALHTDTQYF. The CDR3 nucleotides are TGTGCCAGCAGCTTAGGCCGTCTAGCGCTACACACAGATACGCAGTATTTT.

This clonotype was observed at least ten times. This chain links TRBV7-2 with TRBJ2-5; 8 nucleotides align to TRBD1. The germline V gene encodes CDR1 SGHTA and CDR2 FQGNSA. The length of the CDR3 is 14 residues. The V and J ends lost 2 bases and 3 bases, in that order; junction bases with no gene match: 2. CDR3 sequence (DNA): TGTGCCAGCAGCTTACTGACAGGGGAAGAGACCCAGTACTTC. Translating gives CASSLLTGEETQYF.

The chain has TRBV29-1 and TRBJ2-1; maybe TRBD2 (7 bases). The ends were cut back, 3 bases at V and 12 bases at J, with 12 bases in the middle. CDR1 is SQVTM and CDR2 is ANQGSEA in the germline V gene. The CDR3 length is 11 residues. The CDR3 sequence is CSVDYGGRQFF. Here the CDR3 DNA reads TGCAGCGTTGACTACGGGGGGCGGCAGTTCTTC.

There are many counts of this clonotype. This chain joins TRBV28 and TRBJ1-6; 7 nucleotides line up with TRBD1. In germline, CDR1 is MDHEN, CDR2 SYDVKM. CDR3 size: 17 residues. Trimming at V came to 4 bases and at J to 8 bases, leaving 14 bases not matched to a gene. The CDR3: CASSSGQEAVRHSPLHF. CDR3 nucleotide sequence: TGTGCCAGCAGTTCCGGACAGGAAGCAGTACGTCATTCACCCCTCCACTTT.

V usage is TRBV28 and J usage is TRBJ2-5, with 7 bases that match TRBD1. Germline assignment: CDR1 MDHEN and CDR2 SYDVKM. Germline trimming cut 6 bases from V and 1 base from J; bases unmatched to any gene: 5. The CDR3 spans 14 residues. CDR3 residues: CASRSGQFQETQYF. CDR3 coding DNA: TGTGCCAGCAGGTCGGGACAGTTCCAAGAGACCCAGTACTTC.

This clonotype was seen a few times. The gene calls are TRBV23-1 and TRBJ2-1; D not certain. TRBV23-1 is an ORF, and what it does is uncertain. V gave up 9 bases and J gave up 8 bases, with 14 bases separating them. The length of the CDR3 is 12 residues. CDR3 loop: CASHLRRYEQFF. CDR3 nucleotide sequence: TGCGCCAGTCATTTACGGCGATATGAGCAGTTCTTC.

This clonotype was observed a handful of times. The chain employs TRBV12-3 or TRBV12-4 and TRBJ1-1; the D gene is possibly TRBD1 (5 bases). The length of the CDR3 is 14 residues. V was trimmed by 2 bases and J by 4 bases, leaving 11 bases between them. The CDR3 DNA sequence: TGTGCCAGCAGTTTAAGACAGTACACCACTGAAGCTTTCTTT. Protein: CASSLRQYTTEAFF.

This clonotype was detected many times. This rearrangement joins TRBV11-2 to TRBJ1-6; 11 nucleotides line up with TRBD1. The CDR3 is 16 residues long. V trimming: 5 bases; J trimming: 6 bases; junction bases outside the gene matches: 6. Germline CDR1 and CDR2: SGHAT and FQNNGV. In DNA, the CDR3 is TGTGCCAGCAGCCTAGGACAGGGGGCGAGTAATTCACCCCTCCACTTT. Residues: CASSLGQGASNSPLHF.

The chain is built from TRBV19 and TRBJ1-5, with 7 bases lining up with TRBD1. Germline V gene lookup returns CDR1 LNHDA and CDR2 SQIVND (reference sequence). The CDR3 consists of 15 residues. After removal of 3 bases from V and 3 bases from J, the junction contained 5 bases not matched to a gene. The CDR3 DNA reads TGTGCCAGTAGTATGCCCGACAGGGACAATCAGCCCCAGCATTTT. This sequence encodes CASSMPDRDNQPQHF.

This clonotype came up once. One junction end disagrees with the germline gene, perhaps due to a read error. The rearrangement uses TRBV2 and TRBJ1-6, with 9 positions matching TRBD1. CDR1 and CDR2 from the germline V gene are SNHLY and FYNNEI. This CDR3 contains 14 residues. In nucleotides, the CDR3 is TGTGCCAGCAGGGAAGACAGGGGGAATTCACCCCTCCACTTT. It specifies CASREDRGNSPLHF.

This clonotype came up many times. This chain joins TRBV2 and TRBJ2-7; 9 nucleotides line up with TRBD1. This CDR3 has 14 residues. The V gene end was trimmed by 3 bases and the J gene end by 5 bases; junction bases not matched to a gene: 5. CDR1 is SNHLY and CDR2 is FYNNEI in the germline V gene. CDR3 loop: CASSDGTGIHEQYF. The CDR3 nucleotides are TGTGCCAGCAGTGACGGGACAGGGATCCACGAGCAGTACTTC. Variable domain in full (rest from reference TRBV2 and TRBJ2-7): EPEVTQTPSHQVTQMGQEVILRCVPISNHLYFYWYRQILGQKVEFLVSFYNNEISEKSEIFDDQFSVERPDGSNFTLKIRSTKLEDSAMYFCASSDGTGIHEQYFGPGTRLTVT.

Only a few counts were recorded for this clonotype. This chain connects TRBV3-1 to TRBJ2-1, with 7 bases identical to TRBD2. V was pared by 8 bases and J by 7 bases, with 11 bases of the junction left unmatched. The CDR3 runs to 14 residues. Germline values: CDR1 LGHDT, CDR2 YNNKEL (reference sequence). Written as DNA, the CDR3 is TGTGCCAGCCACGGGAGCGGGAAGGGAAATGAGCAGTTCTTC. This sequence encodes CASHGSGKGNEQFF.

The chain uses TRBV12-3 or TRBV12-4 and TRBJ1-1, with D possibly TRBD1 on 5 matching bases. This CDR3 has 14 amino acids. The V end was cut by 6 bases, the J end by 2 bases, with 13 bases between. CDR3 in amino acids: CASSPRTSNTEAFF. CDR3 DNA sequence: TGTGCCAGCAGCCCTAGGACATCCAACACTGAAGCTTTCTTT.

The V gene is TRBV7-9, the J gene TRBJ2-2; 7 bases are a match to TRBD2. The germline gives CDR1 SEHNR, CDR2 FQNEAQ (reference sequence). Trimming at V came to 5 bases and at J to 4 bases, leaving 10 bases not matched to a gene. This CDR3 has 16 residues. The CDR3 region is CASSPLGREGTGELFF. The CDR3 nucleotides are TGTGCCAGCAGCCCACTTGGCAGGGAGGGCACCGGGGAGCTGTTTTTT. Drawing the rest from reference TRBV7-9 and TRBJ2-2, the complete variable domain is DTGVSQNPRHKITKRGQNVTFRCDPISEHNRLYWYRQTLGQGPEFLTYFQNEAQLEKSRLLSDRFSAERPKGSFSTLEIQRTEQGDSAMYLCASSPLGREGTGELFFGEGSRLTVL.

This clonotype was seen a few times. The chain is built from TRBV5-1 and TRBJ2-1, with D possibly matching TRBD1 (6 bases). Germline CDR1 is SGHRS and CDR2 is YFSETQ. The V end was cut by 5 bases, the J end by 2 bases, with 17 bases between. The CDR3 loop spans 16 amino acids. The CDR3 DNA is TGCGCCAGCAGAAGTTCGTCAGGGGCGGCCTACAATGAGCAGTTCTTC. Protein product: CASRSSSGAAYNEQFF.

Here the CDR3 reads CATSDMTSNEQFF. For the CDR3, the DNA is TGTGCCACCAGTGACATGACTAGTAATGAGCAGTTCTTC. The chain has TRBV24-1 and TRBJ2-1, with TRBD2 as a possible D gene (6 bases). Trimming cost V 4 bases and J 7 bases, with 10 bases left between them. Germline loops: CDR1 KGHDR, CDR2 SFDVKD. The CDR3 consists of 13 residues.

This chain's CDR3 is CASSLRPTGGYGYTF. In DNA, the CDR3 is TGCGCCAGCAGCTTAAGACCTACTGGAGGATATGGCTACACCTTC. J is TRBJ1-2 and V is TRBV5-1; D gene uncertain. V was pared by 2 bases and J by 5 bases, with 16 bases between. The CDR3 spans 15 residues. Looked up from germline, CDR1 is SGHRS and CDR2 is YFSETQ.

On this clonotype: Just one base apart from a much larger clone, this may be a read error. This chain links TRBV19 with TRBJ2-1; 15 bases map to TRBD2. The CDR3 is made up of 16 amino acids. After removal of 5 bases from V and 4 bases from J, the junction contained 3 bases not matched to a gene. The germline V gene has CDR1 LNHDA and CDR2 SQIVND (reference sequence). The CDR3 sequence is CASSGTSGGPYNEQFF. The CDR3 DNA reads as TGTGCCAGTAGTGGGACTAGCGGGGGGCCTTACAATGAGCAGTTCTTC.

This clonotype was observed many times. This rearrangement joins TRBV7-2 to TRBJ2-5; possibly TRBD1 for D (6 bases). The CDR3 has 14 amino acids. Per the germline V gene, CDR1 is SGHTA and CDR2 is FQGNSA. Trimming left V 1 base short and J 3 bases short, with 9 bases between. The CDR3 reads CASSLGGHKETQYF. CDR3 DNA: TGTGCCAGCAGCTTAGGGGGACATAAAGAGACCCAGTACTTC.

This clonotype was seen repeatedly, ten times or more. The chain recombines TRBV12-3 or TRBV12-4 with TRBJ1-4, with unresolved D. The ends were cut back, 5 bases at V and 4 bases at J, with 5 bases in the middle. There are 12 residues in the CDR3. The CDR3 loop reads CASSPDNEKLFF. CDR3 coding DNA: TGTGCCAGCAGTCCCGATAATGAAAAACTGTTTTTT.

This clonotype was counted ten times or more. The V call is TRBV7-2, the J call TRBJ2-1; 10 bases agree with TRBD2. The CDR3 loop spans 15 amino acids. V lost 5 bases to trimming and J lost 10 bases; unmatched junction nucleotides: 11. The germline V gene encodes CDR1 SGHTA and CDR2 FQGNSA. This CDR3 is CASSPPASGGKEQFF. In nucleotides, the CDR3 is TGTGCCAGCAGCCCCCCGGCTAGCGGGGGCAAGGAGCAGTTCTTC.

This clonotype was seen only a few times. J is TRBJ2-1 and V is TRBV5-1, with a tentative D call TRBD2 (6 bases). Looked up from germline, CDR1 is SGHRS and CDR2 is YFSETQ. Trimming pared 3 bases from V and 6 bases from J, leaving 10 bases between. CDR3 length: 13 amino acids. The CDR3 region is CASSSGASNEQFF. The CDR3 coding sequence is TGCGCCAGCAGCTCGGGAGCGAGCAATGAGCAGTTCTTC.

The sample holds many counts of this clonotype. The rearrangement joins TRBV12-3 or TRBV12-4 to TRBJ1-5; D remains unclear. The ends were cut back, 6 bases at V and 6 bases at J, with 15 bases in the middle. CDR3 length: 14 amino acids. For the CDR3, the DNA is TGTGCCAGCAGCCGGGTACCGGCGGGTCAGCCCCAGCATTTT. Amino acids: CASSRVPAGQPQHF.

This clonotype showed up many times. The genes are TRBV11-2 and TRBJ2-1, with 8 bases aligning to TRBD1. The germline CDR1 and CDR2 sequences are SGHAT and FQNNGV. CDR3 length: 17 residues. Germline trimming cut 3 bases from V and 6 bases from J; bases unmatched to any gene: 13. CDR3 sequence (DNA): TGTGCCAGCAGCTTCACAGGGGGACGGTATGAGGGCAATGAGCAGTTCTTC. Translating gives CASSFTGGRYEGNEQFF.

This clonotype occurred many times. This chain joins TRBV7-3 and TRBJ2-3; D is perhaps TRBD1 (6 bases). This CDR3 comprises 15 residues. Looked up from germline, CDR1 is SGHTA and CDR2 is FQGTGA. Deletions cut 5 bases from V and 0 bases from J, with 12 bases between. CDR3 sequence: CASSPLGASTDTQYF. In nucleotides, the CDR3 is TGTGCCAGCAGCCCTCTGGGGGCTAGCACAGATACGCAGTATTTT.

This clonotype was picked up many times. The rearrangement joins TRBV11-2 to TRBJ2-2; maybe TRBD1 (6 bases). This CDR3 is built from 13 residues. V was cut by 7 bases and J by 5 bases, with 11 bases left in between. The germline CDR1 and CDR2 sequences are SGHAT and FQNNGV. The CDR3 reads CASNQGSTGELFF. CDR3 sequence (DNA): TGTGCCAGCAACCAGGGGAGTACCGGGGAGCTGTTTTTT. The whole variable domain, remainder taken from reference TRBV11-2 and TRBJ2-2, is EAGVAQSPRYKIIEKRQSVAFWCNPISGHATLYWYQQILGQGPKLLIQFQNNGVVDDSQLPKDRFSAERLKGVDSTLKIQPAKLEDSAVYLCASNQGSTGELFFGEGSRLTVL.

CDR3 residues: CAWSVGGTPRETQYF. The CDR3, as DNA: TGTGCCTGGAGTGTAGGAGGAACGCCAAGGGAGACCCAGTACTTC. J is TRBJ2-5 and V is TRBV30, with a possible D match to TRBD2 (5 bases). Deletions cut 0 bases from V and 5 bases from J, with 16 bases between. This CDR3 region has 15 residues. The germline CDR1 and CDR2 sequences are GTSNPN and SVGIG (reference sequence).